These T cell receptor beta chains were read from a single sample in a study of vaccination and CD4 T cells after COVID-19. One entry per CDR3 protein, called by TCRdb with MiXCR from the PCR reads. The table includes 8,000 to 9,500 distinct CDR3 sequences, 60% detected once. Antigens for these TCRs are unknown. Here the sequenced sample was cultured CD4+ T cells from blood, taken after SARS-CoV-2 vaccination. These receptors were obtained from a human donor with COVID-19. The CDR3 runs from the conserved cysteine through the conserved F or W. A D gene is named only where the DNA matches it firmly. The listing skips clone size in some rows; elsewhere it reads once, few, many or a size class.

>.|TRBV6-1|TRBJ2-3|14|.
CASSEISTTDTQYF
TGTGCCAGCAGTGAAATCTCGACCACAGATACGCAGTATTTT
>.|TRBV27|TRBJ1-6|15|TRBD1
CASSSTGGAGSPLHF
TGTGCCAGCAGCTCTACAGGGGGCGCTGGGTCACCCCTCCACTTT
>.|TRBV7-9|TRBJ2-7|12|.
CASSDIIYEQYF
TGTGCCAGCAGCGACATAATCTACGAGCAGTACTTC
>.|TRBV20-1|TRBJ2-7|14|.
CSATLKGGSYEQYF
TGCAGTGCCACACTCAAAGGTGGTTCCTACGAGCAGTACTTC
>few|TRBV7-2|TRBJ1-6|13|.
CASSLERGSPLHF
TGTGCCAGCAGCTTAGAGCGGGGGTCACCCCTCCACTTT
>few|TRBV6-4|TRBJ1-2|16|.
CASSDAPEQGGYGYTF
TGTGCCAGCAGTGACGCCCCCGAACAGGGCGGCTATGGCTACACCTTC
>.|TRBV29-1|TRBJ2-3|17|.
CSVRVGVAGLSTDTQYF
TGCAGCGTCCGAGTTGGCGTGGCGGGTCTGAGCACAGATACGCAGTATTTT
>.|TRBV7-6|TRBJ1-5|17|.
CASIPPRGDRGNQPQHF
TGTGCCAGCATCCCCCCCCGGGGTGACCGGGGCAATCAGCCCCAGCATTTT
>few|TRBV6-1|TRBJ2-7|18|TRBD1
CASSEALFGTGGSYEQYF
TGTGCCAGCAGTGAAGCGTTGTTCGGGACAGGGGGGTCCTACGAGCAGTACTTC
>.|TRBV28|TRBJ1-5|15|.
CATGGEGLRVQPQHF
TGTGCCACCGGAGGAGAGGGGCTCCGGGTTCAGCCCCAGCATTTT
>.|TRBV20-1|TRBJ1-6|17|TRBD1
CSASHQGPGQEGLPLHF
TGCAGTGCTAGTCACCAGGGTCCGGGACAGGAAGGTTTACCCCTCCACTTT
>.|TRBV11-1|TRBJ1-2|13|.
CASSSNDLYGYTF
TGTGCCAGCAGCTCGAACGATCTCTATGGCTACACCTTC
>.|TRBV19|TRBJ1-2|13|.
CASTWTGGYGYTF
TGTGCCAGTACTTGGACGGGAGGCTATGGCTACACCTTC
>.|TRBV7-2|TRBJ1-2|15|.
CASSLGGWDSGGYTF
TGTGCCAGCAGCTTAGGGGGGTGGGACTCTGGGGGCTACACCTTC
>.|TRBV3-1|TRBJ1-6|13|.
CASTGRDNSPLHF
TGTGCCAGCACGGGTAGAGATAATTCACCCCTCCACTTT
>.|TRBV20-1|TRBJ1-6|12|.
CSAKAKGSPLHF
TGCAGTGCTAAAGCCAAGGGGTCACCCCTCCACTTT
>.|TRBV20-1|TRBJ1-5|15|.
CSARDYPVRNQPQHF
TGCAGTGCTAGAGATTACCCAGTCAGGAATCAGCCCCAGCATTTT